Listed below are T cell receptor beta chains from one sample, sequenced in a study of blood T cell repertoires in COVID-19. Produced via immunoSEQ multiplex PCR; TCRdb's table is partial and in-frame only. The table shows tens of thousands of clones, with roughly 77% occurring only once. The material sequenced was peripheral blood. These receptors originate from a middle-aged man with active or convalescent COVID-19. The CDR3 runs from the conserved cysteine through the conserved F or W. Fields, in order: V gene, clone size, J gene, D gene, CDR3 protein, CDR3 DNA. D genes are given only for firm matches. Not every row has a clone size; where given, it reads once, few, many or a size class.

>TRBV3-1/TRBV3-2|few|TRBJ1-2|NA
CASSLETGFYGYTF
TGTGCCAGCAGCCTCGAGACGGGATTCTATGGCTACACCTTC
>TRBV6-6|NA|TRBJ2-1|TRBD2
CASSYLAGDYNEQFF
TGTGCCAGCAGTTACTTAGCGGGGGACTACAATGAGCAGTTCTTC
>TRBV18|NA|TRBJ1-1|NA
CASSAGGEVDTEAFF
TGTGCCAGCTCAGCCGGCGGGGAAGTGGACACTGAAGCTTTCTTT
>TRBV7-2|many|TRBJ2-7|TRBD1
CASRRDRAYEQYF
TGTGCCAGCAGGCGGGACAGGGCCTACGAGCAGTACTTC
>TRBV10-3|NA|TRBJ2-3|TRBD2
CATLTSGGPNTQYF
TGTGCCACCCTGACTAGCGGGGGACCAAATACGCAGTATTTT
>TRBV4-3|NA|TRBJ2-3|NA
CASSQEGLAPDTQYF
TGCGCCAGCAGCCAAGAGGGCCTAGCCCCAGATACGCAGTATTTT
>TRBV3-1/TRBV3-2|few|TRBJ1-1|TRBD1
CASSQGDRDGTEAFF
TGTGCCAGCAGCCAGGGGGACAGGGACGGGACTGAAGCTTTCTTT
>TRBV6-6|NA|TRBJ2-3|TRBD2
CASSRSGLAGDYTQYF
TGTGCCAGCAGCCGATCCGGTCTAGCGGGGGATTATACGCAGTATTTT
>TRBV6-6|NA|TRBJ1-5|TRBD1
CASSQGTGERPQHF
TGTGCCAGCAGTCAAGGGACAGGGGAAAGGCCCCAGCATTTT
>TRBV6-2/TRBV6-3|NA|TRBJ2-7|NA
CASSTTARYLADEQYF
TGTGCCAGCAGTACTACGGCTAGGTATCTCGCCGACGAGCAGTACTTC
>TRBV7-2|once|TRBJ2-3|NA
CASSLDLPAADTQYF
TGTGCCAGCAGCTTAGACTTGCCGGCGGCAGATACGCAGTATTTT
>TRBV2|NA|TRBJ1-2|NA
CASSGWQGDGYTF
TGTGCCAGCAGTGGGTGGCAGGGCGATGGCTACACCTTC
>TRBV9|NA|TRBJ2-1|TRBD2
CASSPAGHEQFF
TGTGCCAGCAGCCCAGCGGGGCATGAGCAGTTCTTC
>TRBV29-1|NA|TRBJ1-2|NA
CSVAQGSGYTF
TGCAGTGTCGCGCAGGGTTCGGGCTACACCTTC
>TRBV5-6|NA|TRBJ1-2|TRBD1
CASSLRTGDGYTF
TGTGCCAGCAGCTTGCGTACAGGGGACGGCTACACCTTC
>TRBV5-5|NA|TRBJ2-5|TRBD2
CASSLVTSGGAEYF
TGTGCCAGCAGCTTGGTGACTAGCGGGGGGGCGGAGTACTTC
>TRBV24-1|NA|TRBJ2-1|TRBD2
CATSGMGLAGAEQFF
TGTGCCACCAGTGGGATGGGACTAGCGGGGGCTGAGCAGTTCTTC
>TRBV18|NA|TRBJ2-3|TRBD2
CASSPLAGGTGMHTQYF
TGTGCCAGCTCACCACTAGCGGGGGGGACTGGCATGCATACGCAGTATTTT
>TRBV6-5|NA|TRBJ1-6|NA
CASSPPRGEGSPLHF
TGTGCCAGCAGTCCTCCCAGGGGCGAAGGTTCACCCCTCCACTTT
>TRBV6-5|NA|TRBJ1-2|NA
CASSHRAGEGYGYTF
TGTGCCAGCAGCCACAGGGCCGGCGAGGGATATGGCTACACCTTC
>TRBV7-6|NA|TRBJ2-1|TRBD2
CASSSTSGAYNEQFF
TGTGCCAGCAGCTCTACTAGCGGGGCTTACAATGAGCAGTTCTTC
>TRBV9|NA|TRBJ2-2|TRBD2
CASSVHPSGNTGELFF
TGTGCCAGCAGCGTGCATCCTAGCGGGAACACCGGGGAGCTGTTTTTT
>TRBV11-2|NA|TRBJ2-5|TRBD1
CASSQEWAGGTQYF
TGTGCCAGCAGCCAAGAATGGGCAGGGGGGACCCAGTACTTC
>TRBV7-9|few|TRBJ1-5|TRBD1
CASSPGGEEGTQPQHF
TGTGCCAGCAGCCCAGGGGGTGAGGAGGGGACTCAGCCCCAGCATTTT
>TRBV7-9|NA|TRBJ2-5|TRBD1
CASSLPPRDRALETQYF
TGTGCCAGCAGCTTACCACCCCGGGACAGGGCCCTAGAGACCCAGTACTTC
>TRBV5-1|NA|TRBJ2-5|TRBD1
CASRPGQGLETQYF
TGCGCCAGCAGGCCGGGACAGGGCTTAGAGACCCAGTACTTC
>TRBV5-1|few|TRBJ2-7|TRBD2
CASSLPASGGSLARYEQYF
TGCGCCAGCAGCTTGCCGGCTAGCGGGGGGTCCTTGGCTCGCTACGAGCAGTACTTC
>TRBV5-6|NA|TRBJ1-1|NA
CASSLAFGGAMNTEAFF
TGTGCCAGCAGCTTGGCCTTTGGGGGCGCGATGAACACTGAAGCTTTCTTT